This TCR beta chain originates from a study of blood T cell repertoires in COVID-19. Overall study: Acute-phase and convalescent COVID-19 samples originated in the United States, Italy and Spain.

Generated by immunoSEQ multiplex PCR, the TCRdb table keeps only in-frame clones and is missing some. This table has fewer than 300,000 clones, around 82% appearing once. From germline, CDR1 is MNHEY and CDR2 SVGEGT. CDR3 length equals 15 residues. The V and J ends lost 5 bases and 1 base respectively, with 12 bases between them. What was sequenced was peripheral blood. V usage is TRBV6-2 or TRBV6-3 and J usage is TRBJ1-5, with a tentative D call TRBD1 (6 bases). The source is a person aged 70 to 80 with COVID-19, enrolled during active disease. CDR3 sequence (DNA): TGTGCCAGCAGTATGCAGGGGTTGAGCAATCAGCCCCAGCATTTT. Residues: CASSMQGLSNQPQHF.